These 13 T cell receptor beta chains came from one sample sequenced in a study of T-cell reconstitution after alpha-beta-depleted transplantation in children. It was with unique molecular identifiers that the TCRbeta library was prepared. TCRdb reanalysed the PCR reads using MiXCR and keeps one entry per CDR3 protein. Of 450,000 to 550,000 distinct CDR3 sequences listed, about an eighth are singletons. The sample consisted of PBMCs, mostly from graft donor cells, taken 180 days after TCRalphabeta/CD19-depleted stem cell transplant. The receptors come from a female patient aged 2-10 years who had a stem cell transplant for aplastic anemia, so the T cells may come from the graft donor.

This clonotype came up many times. The chain uses TRBV12-3 or TRBV12-4 and TRBJ1-1; the match to TRBD1 covers 9 bases. After removal of 4 bases from V and 5 bases from J, the junction contained 5 bases not matched to a gene. This CDR3 spans 14 amino acids. The CDR3 here is CASSSTGGETEAFF. CDR3 DNA sequence: TGTGCCAGCAGTTCTACAGGGGGCGAAACTGAAGCTTTCTTT.

The rearrangement joins TRBV7-2 to TRBJ1-3, with TRBD1 matching over 11 bases. The J segment lost 7 bases and the V segment lost 5 bases, leaving 10 bases of the junction unmatched. This CDR3 is 16 amino acids long. Germline-derived CDR1 and CDR2 are SGHTA and FQGNSA. The CDR3 region has the DNA TGTGCCAGCAGCAATTTTCCGGGACAGGGGGGTAACACCATATATTTT. This sequence encodes CASSNFPGQGGNTIYF.

This clonotype was seen ten or more times. This sequence joins TRBV29-1 and TRBJ2-5, with 9 bases fitting TRBD1. V dropped 0 bases and J dropped 4; count of bases not matched to a gene: 12. CDR3 length equals 17 residues. CDR1 and CDR2 from the germline V gene are SQVTM and ANQGSEA. The CDR3 sequence: CSVEEREQGALGETQYF. The CDR3 bases are TGCAGCGTTGAAGAGCGGGAACAGGGGGCGCTTGGAGAGACCCAGTACTTC.

This clonotype was counted a few times. The gene calls are TRBV4-3 and TRBJ2-3, with D maybe TRBD2 (5 bases). CDR1 LGHNA and CDR2 YSLEER come from the germline V gene. This CDR3 spans 18 amino acids. Deletions cut 0 bases from V and 0 bases from J, with 16 bases between. CDR3 bases: TGCGCCAGCAGCCAAGATGGACTGCGGAGCTTGAGCACAGATACGCAGTATTTT. This gives the protein CASSQDGLRSLSTDTQYF.

The chain recombines TRBV4-1 with TRBJ2-2; D may match TRBD1 or TRBD2 (5 bases each). Germline V gene lookup returns CDR1 MGHRA and CDR2 YSYEKL. This CDR3 comprises 20 residues. V gave up 5 bases and J gave up 5 bases, with 30 bases separating them. The CDR3 spells CASSEKGLGVWGTVTGELFF. The CDR3 DNA reads TGCGCCAGCAGCGAAAAGGGGCTGGGAGTATGGGGGACGGTTACCGGGGAGCTGTTTTTT.

This clonotype was observed a handful of times. The chain uses TRBV10-3 and TRBJ2-7; 8 nucleotides agree with TRBD1. J gave up 4 bases and V 10 bases, and 12 bases lay outside the gene matches. The CDR3 runs 14 residues. CDR1 is ENHRY and CDR2 is SYGVKD in the germline V gene. The CDR3 nucleotides are TGTGCCACTACACACGGGACAGGACATTACGAGCAGTACGTC. It encodes CATTHGTGHYEQYV.

This clonotype was detected a few times. The chain combines TRBV7-8 with TRBJ2-7; TRBD1 might be the D (6 bases). The V gene's germline CDR1 is SGHVS and CDR2 FQNEAQ. V lost 1 base to trimming and J lost 0 bases, with 10 bases between them. The CDR3 contains 15 residues. This CDR3 is CASSLGGQSSYEQYV. CDR3 in DNA: TGTGCCAGCAGCTTAGGCGGACAGAGCTCCTACGAGCAGTACGTC.

This clonotype appeared many times. J is TRBJ2-2 and V is TRBV20-1, with 9 nucleotides matching TRBD2. V dropped 4 bases and J dropped 7; count of bases not matched to a gene: 7. This CDR3 comprises 14 residues. The germline gives CDR1 DFQATT, CDR2 SNEGSKA (reference sequence). CDR3 region: CSANRGGAGGELFF. Written as DNA, the CDR3 is TGCAGTGCTAACCGCGGGGGGGCCGGCGGGGAGCTGTTTTTT.

There are a few counts of this clonotype. The rearrangement uses TRBV29-1 and TRBJ1-2; D perhaps matches TRBD1 (6 bases). Trimming removed 1 base from V and 7 bases from J, with 16 bases in between. This CDR3 region has 14 residues. Germline loops: CDR1 SQVTM, CDR2 ANQGSEA. CDR3 sequence: CSVEVGGANSGYTF. For the CDR3, the DNA is TGCAGCGTTGAAGTGGGGGGCGCTAACAGTGGCTACACCTTC. The variable domain in full, with the rest retrieved from reference TRBV29-1 and TRBJ1-2, is SAVISQKPSRDICQRGTSLTIQCQVDSQVTMMFWYRQQPGQSLTLIATANQGSEATYESGFVIDKFPISRPNLTFSTLTVSNMSPEDSSIYLCSVEVGGANSGYTFGSGTRLTVV.

V and J are TRBV20-1 and TRBJ2-1; 11 nucleotides line up with TRBD2. V was pared by 6 bases and J by 6 bases, with 7 bases of the junction left unmatched. Germline loops: CDR1 DFQATT, CDR2 SNEGSKA (reference sequence). This CDR3 comprises 14 residues. This chain's CDR3 is CSAPGSGRVNEQFF. The CDR3 DNA is TGCAGTGCCCCGGGTAGCGGGAGGGTCAATGAGCAGTTCTTC.

Only a few counts were recorded for this clonotype. J is TRBJ1-4 and V is TRBV20-1; D might be TRBD1 (6 bases). Trimming took 1 base from V and 5 from J, leaving 14 bases between them. This CDR3 is 15 amino acids long. Germline lookup yields CDR1 DFQATT and CDR2 SNEGSKA (reference sequence). The CDR3 reads CSARVTGTRNEKLFF. For the CDR3, the DNA is TGCAGTGCTAGAGTCACCGGGACAAGGAATGAAAAACTGTTTTTT.

This clonotype was counted between two and nine times. The V gene is TRBV5-1, the J gene TRBJ1-1; D may be TRBD1 (5 bases). Trimming left V 4 bases short and J 4 bases short, with 14 bases between. In germline, CDR1 is SGHRS, CDR2 YFSETQ. The CDR3 is made up of 14 amino acids. This chain's CDR3 is CASSPRGPGTEAFF. As DNA, the CDR3 is TGCGCCAGCAGCCCACGGGGACCTGGCACTGAAGCTTTCTTT.

This clonotype has only a few counts. J is TRBJ2-3 and V is TRBV11-2; no firm D call. From germline, CDR1 is SGHAT and CDR2 FQNNGV. The ends were cut back, 6 bases at V and 4 bases at J, with 17 bases in the middle. The CDR3 totals 15 residues. The CDR3 here is CASSYPGPRADTQYF. CDR3 bases: TGTGCCAGCAGTTACCCCGGGCCCCGCGCAGATACGCAGTATTTT.